This T cell receptor (beta chain) was sequenced in a study of cytomegalovirus exposure and HLA in healthy donors. Concerning this clone: Its antigen remains unknown.

Study observations and caveats: Later on, analysis showed that most CMV-associated TCR beta chains appeared to be HLA-restricted. In a later analysis, V- and J-gene trimming of beta chains associated with a DCLRE1C missense variant, replicated independently. The classifier reportedly diagnosed cytomegalovirus status with high specificity and sensitivity. The study labeled 150 or so TCR beta chains cytomegalovirus-associated.

Both 60 Vbeta primers and 13 Jbeta primers went into the PCR. TCRdb keeps only in-frame clones here, not all; method: immunoSEQ multiplex PCR. The top ten clones hold roughly 1.4% of a sample with 180,000 or so clones, about 10% of them seen once. Trimming removed 5 bases from V and 0 bases from J; junction bases left unmatched: 24. The CDR3 extends over 22 amino acids. The germline CDR1 and CDR2 sequences are SGHRS and YFSETQ. Sequencing was carried out using PBMCs. This receptor was taken from a woman between 25 and 40 years old in good health and CMV-seropositive. The chain has TRBV5-1 and TRBJ2-3; 10 nucleotides align to TRBD2. For the CDR3, the DNA is TGCGCCAGCAGTATTGCCCCCCGGACAGGCGCGGGACTAGCGAGTAGCACAGATACGCAGTATTTT. Protein sequence: CASSIAPRTGAGLASSTDTQYF.